This T cell receptor (beta chain) was sequenced in a study of cytomegalovirus exposure and HLA in healthy donors. Overall study results and limits: As confirmed in vitro, three CMV-associated chains were specific for CMV antigens.

Generated by immunoSEQ multiplex PCR, the TCRdb table keeps only in-frame clones and is missing some. The sample contains almost 75,000 clones, about 85% of which appear only once. Turning to this clone: The antigen remains undetermined.

In germline, CDR1 is SNHLY, CDR2 FYNNEI. The length of the CDR3 is 12 residues. V gave up 11 bases and J gave up 11 bases, with 20 bases separating them. This chain links TRBV2 with TRBJ2-3; D not certain. The clonotype comes from a man aged 25-45 years in good health and CMV-seronegative. Sample: PBMCs. CDR3 coding DNA: TGTGCCGTCTTAGAAGATCGAGCCCAGCAGTATTTT. Encoded protein: CAVLEDRAQQYF.